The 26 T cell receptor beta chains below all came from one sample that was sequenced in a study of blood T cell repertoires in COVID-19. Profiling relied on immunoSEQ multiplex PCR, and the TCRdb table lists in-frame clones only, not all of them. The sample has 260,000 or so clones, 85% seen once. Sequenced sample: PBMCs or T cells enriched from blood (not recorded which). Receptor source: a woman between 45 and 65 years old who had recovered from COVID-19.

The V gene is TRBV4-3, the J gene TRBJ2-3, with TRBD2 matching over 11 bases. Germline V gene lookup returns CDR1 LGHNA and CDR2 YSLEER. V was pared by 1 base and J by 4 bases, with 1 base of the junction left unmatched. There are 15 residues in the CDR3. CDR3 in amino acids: CASSQALAGADTQYF. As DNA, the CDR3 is TGCGCCAGCAGCCAAGCACTAGCGGGAGCAGATACGCAGTATTTT.

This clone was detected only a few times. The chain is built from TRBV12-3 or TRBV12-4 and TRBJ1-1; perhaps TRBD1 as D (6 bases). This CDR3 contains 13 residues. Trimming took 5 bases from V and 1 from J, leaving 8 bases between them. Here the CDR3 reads CASSEGQNTEAFF. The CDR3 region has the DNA TGTGCCAGCAGTGAGGGACAGAACACTGAAGCTTTCTTT.

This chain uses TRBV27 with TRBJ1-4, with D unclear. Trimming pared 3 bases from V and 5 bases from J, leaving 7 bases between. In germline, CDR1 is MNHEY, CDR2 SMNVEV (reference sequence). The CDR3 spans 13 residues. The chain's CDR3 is CASSFDKNEKLFF. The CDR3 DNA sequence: TGTGCCAGCAGTTTCGACAAGAATGAAAAACTGTTTTTT.

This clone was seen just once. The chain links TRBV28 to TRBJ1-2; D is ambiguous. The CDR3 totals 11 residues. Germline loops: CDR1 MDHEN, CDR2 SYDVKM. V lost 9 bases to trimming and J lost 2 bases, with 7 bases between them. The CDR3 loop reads CASGRNYGYTF. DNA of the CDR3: TGTGCCAGTGGGAGAAACTATGGCTACACCTTC.

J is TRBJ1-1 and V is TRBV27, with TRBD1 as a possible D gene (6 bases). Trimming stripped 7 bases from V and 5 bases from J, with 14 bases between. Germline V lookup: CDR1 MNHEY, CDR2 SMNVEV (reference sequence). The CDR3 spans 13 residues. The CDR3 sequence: CASKRQGLTEAFF. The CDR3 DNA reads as TGTGCCAGCAAACGGCAGGGGTTAACTGAAGCTTTCTTT.

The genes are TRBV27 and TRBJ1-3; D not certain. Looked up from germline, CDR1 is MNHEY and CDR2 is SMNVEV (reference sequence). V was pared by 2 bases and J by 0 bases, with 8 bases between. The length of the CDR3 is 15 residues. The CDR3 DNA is TGTGCCAGCAGTTTAGCAGGACTCTCTGGAAACACCATATATTTT. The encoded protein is CASSLAGLSGNTIYF.

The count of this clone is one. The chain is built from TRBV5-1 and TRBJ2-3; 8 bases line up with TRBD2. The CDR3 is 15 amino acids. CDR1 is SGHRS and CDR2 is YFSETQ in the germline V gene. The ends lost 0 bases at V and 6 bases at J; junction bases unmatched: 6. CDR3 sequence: CASSLEGSGIDTQYF. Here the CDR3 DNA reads TGCGCCAGCAGCTTGGAAGGTAGCGGGATCGATACGCAGTATTTT.

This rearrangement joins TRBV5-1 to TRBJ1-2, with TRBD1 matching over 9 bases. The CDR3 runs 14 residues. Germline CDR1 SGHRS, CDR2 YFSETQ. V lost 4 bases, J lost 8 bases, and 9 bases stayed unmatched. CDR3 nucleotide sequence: TGCGCCAGCAGCGCTCAAACCGGGACAGGGGGCTACACCTTC. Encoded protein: CASSAQTGTGGYTF.

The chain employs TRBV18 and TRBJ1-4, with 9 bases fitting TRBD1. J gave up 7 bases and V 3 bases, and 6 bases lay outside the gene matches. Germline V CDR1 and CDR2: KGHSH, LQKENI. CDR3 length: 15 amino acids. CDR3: CASSPWDREGEKLFF. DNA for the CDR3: TGTGCCAGCTCACCGTGGGACAGGGAAGGTGAAAAACTGTTTTTT.

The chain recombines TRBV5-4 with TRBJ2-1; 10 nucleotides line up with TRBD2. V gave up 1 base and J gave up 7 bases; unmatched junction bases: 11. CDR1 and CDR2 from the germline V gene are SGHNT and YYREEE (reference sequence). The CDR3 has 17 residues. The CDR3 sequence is CASSLTHLAGEVNEQFF. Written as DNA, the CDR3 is TGTGCCAGCAGCTTGACACACCTAGCGGGAGAAGTGAATGAGCAGTTCTTC. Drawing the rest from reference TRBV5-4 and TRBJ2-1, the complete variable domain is ETGVTQSPTHLIKTRGQQVTLRCSSQSGHNTVSWYQQALGQGPQFIFQYYREEENGRGNFPPRFSGLQFPNYSSELNVNALELDDSALYLCASSLTHLAGEVNEQFFGPGTRLTVL.

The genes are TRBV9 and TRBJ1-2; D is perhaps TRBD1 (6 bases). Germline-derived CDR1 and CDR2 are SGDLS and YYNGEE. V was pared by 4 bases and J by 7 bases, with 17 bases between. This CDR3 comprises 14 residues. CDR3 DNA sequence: TGTGCCAGCAGCCCGCCGGACAGTCTTTTTGGCTACACCTTC. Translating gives CASSPPDSLFGYTF.

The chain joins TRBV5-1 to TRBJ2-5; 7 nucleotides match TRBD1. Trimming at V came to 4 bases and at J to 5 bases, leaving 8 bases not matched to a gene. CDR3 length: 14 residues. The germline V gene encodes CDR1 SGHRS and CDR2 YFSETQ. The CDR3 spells CASSQGTAGETQYF. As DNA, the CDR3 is TGCGCCAGCAGCCAGGGGACAGCCGGTGAGACCCAGTACTTC.

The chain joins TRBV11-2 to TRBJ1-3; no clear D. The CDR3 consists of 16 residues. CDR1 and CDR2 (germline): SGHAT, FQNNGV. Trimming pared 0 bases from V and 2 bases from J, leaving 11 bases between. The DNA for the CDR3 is TGTGCCAGCAGCTTAGATTGGAGGGTACCTGGAAACACCATATATTTT. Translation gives CASSLDWRVPGNTIYF. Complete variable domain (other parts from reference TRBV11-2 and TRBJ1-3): EAGVAQSPRYKIIEKRQSVAFWCNPISGHATLYWYQQILGQGPKLLIQFQNNGVVDDSQLPKDRFSAERLKGVDSTLKIQPAKLEDSAVYLCASSLDWRVPGNTIYFGEGSWLTVV.

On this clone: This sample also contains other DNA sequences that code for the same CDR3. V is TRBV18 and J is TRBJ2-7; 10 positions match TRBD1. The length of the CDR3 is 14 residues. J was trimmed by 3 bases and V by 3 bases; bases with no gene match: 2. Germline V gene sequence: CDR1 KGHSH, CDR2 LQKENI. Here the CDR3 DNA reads TGTGCCAGCTCACCGGGGACAGGGGACTACGAGCAGTACTTC. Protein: CASSPGTGDYEQYF.

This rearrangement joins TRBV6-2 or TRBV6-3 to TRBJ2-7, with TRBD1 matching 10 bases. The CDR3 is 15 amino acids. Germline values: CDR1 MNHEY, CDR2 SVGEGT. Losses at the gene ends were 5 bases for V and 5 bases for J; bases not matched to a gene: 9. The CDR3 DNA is TGTGCCAGCAGTAACCCGACAGGGGGCCAGGACGAGCAGTACTTC. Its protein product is CASSNPTGGQDEQYF.

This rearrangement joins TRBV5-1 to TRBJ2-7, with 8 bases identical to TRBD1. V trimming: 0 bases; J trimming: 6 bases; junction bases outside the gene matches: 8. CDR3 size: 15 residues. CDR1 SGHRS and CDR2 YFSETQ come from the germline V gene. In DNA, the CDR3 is TGCGCCAGCAGCTTGGGACAGGGGAAGAATGGCGAGCAGTACTTC. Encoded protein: CASSLGQGKNGEQYF.

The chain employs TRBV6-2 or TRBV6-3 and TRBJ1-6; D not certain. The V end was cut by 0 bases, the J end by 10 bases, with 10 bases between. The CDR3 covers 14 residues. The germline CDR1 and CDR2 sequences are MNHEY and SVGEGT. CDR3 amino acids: CASSYSRGWSPLHF. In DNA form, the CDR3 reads TGTGCCAGCAGTTACTCCCGGGGATGGTCACCCCTCCACTTT.

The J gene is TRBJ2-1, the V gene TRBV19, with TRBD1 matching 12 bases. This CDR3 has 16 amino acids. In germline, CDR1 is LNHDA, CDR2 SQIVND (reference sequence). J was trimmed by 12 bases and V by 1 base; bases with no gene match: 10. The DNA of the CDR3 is TGTGCCAGTAGTATAGTGTCGGGACAGGGGGCACAAGGGCAGTTCTTC. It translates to CASSIVSGQGAQGQFF.

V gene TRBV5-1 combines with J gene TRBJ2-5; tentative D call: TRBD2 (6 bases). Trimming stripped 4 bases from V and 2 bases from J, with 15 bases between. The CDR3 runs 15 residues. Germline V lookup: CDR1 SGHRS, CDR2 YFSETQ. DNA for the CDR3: TGCGCCAGCAGCATCGATCCGGGACTTCAAGAGACCCAGTACTTC. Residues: CASSIDPGLQETQYF. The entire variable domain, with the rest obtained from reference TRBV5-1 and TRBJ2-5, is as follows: KAGVTQTPRYLIKTRGQQVTLSCSPISGHRSVSWYQQTPGQGLQFLFEYFSETQRNKGNFPGRFSGRQFSNSRSEMNVSTLELGDSALYLCASSIDPGLQETQYFGPGTRLLVL.

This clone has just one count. The CDR3 nucleotides read TGCGCCAGCAGCCAAGACTCCCCGCGGACAGGCTGGAGGACCGGGGAGCTGTTTTTT. It encodes CASSQDSPRTGWRTGELFF. The chain couples TRBV4-1 to TRBJ2-2; 7 positions agree with TRBD1. The CDR3 loop spans 19 amino acids. Looked up from germline, CDR1 is MGHRA and CDR2 is YSYEKL. With 0 bases clipped from V and 5 bases from J, the junction kept 15 bases outside the gene matches.

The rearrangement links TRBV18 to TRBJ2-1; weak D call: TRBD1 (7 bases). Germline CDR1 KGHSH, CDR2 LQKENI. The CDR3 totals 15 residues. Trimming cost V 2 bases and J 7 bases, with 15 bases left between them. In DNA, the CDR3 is TGTGCCAGCTCACCATGGAGGGGGCTGGAGAATGAGCAGTTCTTC. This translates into CASSPWRGLENEQFF.

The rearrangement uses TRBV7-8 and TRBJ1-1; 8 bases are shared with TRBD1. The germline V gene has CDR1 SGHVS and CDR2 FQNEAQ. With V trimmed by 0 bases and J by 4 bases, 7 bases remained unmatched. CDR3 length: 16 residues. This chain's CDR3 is CASSLAQGAAGTEAFF. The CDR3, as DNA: TGTGCCAGCAGCTTAGCGCAGGGGGCGGCGGGCACTGAAGCTTTCTTT.

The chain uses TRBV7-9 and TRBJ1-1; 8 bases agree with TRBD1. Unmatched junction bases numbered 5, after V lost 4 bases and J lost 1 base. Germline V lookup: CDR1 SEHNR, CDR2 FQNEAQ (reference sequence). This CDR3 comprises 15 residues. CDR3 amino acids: CASSYPTGENTEAFF. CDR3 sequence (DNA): TGTGCCAGCAGCTACCCGACAGGGGAGAACACTGAAGCTTTCTTT.

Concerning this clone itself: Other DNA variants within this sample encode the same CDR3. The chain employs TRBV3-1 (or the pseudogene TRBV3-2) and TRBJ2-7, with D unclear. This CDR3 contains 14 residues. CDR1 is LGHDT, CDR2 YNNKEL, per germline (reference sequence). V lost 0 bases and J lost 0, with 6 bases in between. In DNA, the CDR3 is TGTGCCAGCAGCCAAGACAGGTTCTCCTACGAGCAGTACTTC. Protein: CASSQDRFSYEQYF.

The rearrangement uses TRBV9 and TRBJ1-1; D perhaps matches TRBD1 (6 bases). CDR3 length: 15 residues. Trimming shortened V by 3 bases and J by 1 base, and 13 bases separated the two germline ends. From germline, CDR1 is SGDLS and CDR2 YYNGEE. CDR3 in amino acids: CASSGRQGTNTEAFF. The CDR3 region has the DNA TGTGCCAGCAGCGGGAGGCAGGGGACGAACACTGAAGCTTTCTTT.

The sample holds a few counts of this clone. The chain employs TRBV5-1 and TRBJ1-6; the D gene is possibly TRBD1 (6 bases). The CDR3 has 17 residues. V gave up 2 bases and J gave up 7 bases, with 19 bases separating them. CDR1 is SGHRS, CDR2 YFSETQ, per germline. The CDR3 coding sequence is TGCGCCAGCAGCTTACGGATTGACAGGACGAGCAATTCACCCCTCCACTTT. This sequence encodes CASSLRIDRTSNSPLHF.